This note documents a single T cell receptor beta chain sequence. CDR1 is SGHDT and CDR2 is YYEEEE in the germline V gene. The CDR3 runs to 15 residues. Some clones are missing from TCRdb's copy, which holds only in-frame ones; the method was immunoSEQ multiplex PCR. The data show about 100,000 clones, 87% seen once. This specimen comes from a study of T cell responses to AZD1222 COVID-19 vaccine. The source material was peripheral blood, sampled on day 0 of AZD1222 vaccination. The clonotype was recovered from an adult in good health. J is TRBJ1-1 and V is TRBV5-6, with unresolved D. The CDR3 loop is CATKAHGWEDTEAFF. The CDR3 DNA is TGTGCTACAAAGGCACACGGTTGGGAAGACACTGAAGCTTTCTTT.